The 29 T cell receptor beta chains reported below all come from one sample, sequenced in a study of blood T cell repertoires in COVID-19. Clones were sequenced by immunoSEQ multiplex PCR, and TCRdb holds only the in-frame ones, with some missing. This sample has about 170,000 clones, with 83% found just once. The sequenced sample was peripheral blood. The receptors derive from a woman older than 75 with acute or convalescent COVID-19.

The chain carries TRBV4-1 and TRBJ1-5; 8 positions match TRBD1. Losses at the gene ends were 0 bases for V and 4 bases for J; bases not matched to a gene: 2. Germline CDR1 and CDR2: MGHRA and YSYEKL. This CDR3 spans 15 amino acids. CDR3 protein: CASSQEDRENQPQHF. The CDR3 nucleotides read TGCGCCAGCAGCCAAGAGGACAGGGAGAATCAGCCCCAGCATTTT.

This chain connects TRBV5-1 to TRBJ1-2; 7 bases match TRBD1. CDR1 and CDR2 (germline): SGHRS, YFSETQ. V trimming: 3 bases; J trimming: 6 bases; junction bases outside the gene matches: 14. The CDR3 totals 16 residues. CDR3 amino acids: CASSSTGTEGAHGYTF. DNA of the CDR3: TGCGCCAGCAGCTCTACCGGGACCGAGGGGGCGCATGGCTACACCTTC.

This clone has only one observation. The chain has TRBV19 and TRBJ1-5, with TRBD1 matching 10 bases. The CDR3 sequence is 16 residues long. J was trimmed by 5 bases and V by 5 bases; bases with no gene match: 9. Germline CDR1 LNHDA, CDR2 SQIVND (reference sequence). This CDR3 reads CASSLPTGTGDQPQHF. The CDR3 coding sequence is TGTGCCAGTAGTCTCCCGACCGGGACAGGGGATCAGCCCCAGCATTTT.

CDR3 in amino acids: CASSSQDRVIGYTF. The DNA for the CDR3 is TGTGCCAGCAGCTCTCAGGACAGGGTCATCGGCTACACCTTC. The J gene is TRBJ1-2, the V gene TRBV9; 8 bases are shared with TRBD1. The length of the CDR3 is 14 residues. The V gene's germline CDR1 is SGDLS and CDR2 YYNGEE. Trimming cost V 4 bases and J 8 bases; bases outside gene matches: 10.

This chain links TRBV7-3 with TRBJ2-2, with 7 bases fitting TRBD1. The CDR3 has 16 residues. After removal of 5 bases from V and 4 bases from J, the junction contained 10 bases not matched to a gene. Germline CDR1 and CDR2: SGHTA and FQGTGA. The CDR3 sequence is CASSPNRAGGTGELFF. The CDR3 nucleotides are TGTGCCAGCAGCCCCAATAGGGCAGGGGGCACCGGGGAGCTGTTTTTT.

The chain links TRBV25-1 to TRBJ1-4; 8 bases match TRBD1. CDR1 and CDR2 (germline): MGHDK, SYGVNS. The CDR3 covers 13 residues. The V and J ends lost 5 bases and 8 bases, in that order; junction bases with no gene match: 4. The CDR3 DNA reads TGTGCCAGCAGTCAGGGGGCGAGGGAAAAACTGTTTTTT. This sequence encodes CASSQGAREKLFF. Drawing the rest from reference TRBV25-1 and TRBJ1-4, the complete variable domain is EADIYQTPRYLVIGTGKKITLECSQTMGHDKMYWYQQDPGMELHLIHYSYGVNSTEKGDLSSESTVSRIRTEHFPLTLESARPSHTSQYLCASSQGAREKLFFGSGTQLSVL.

The V call is TRBV6-6, the J call TRBJ2-7, with TRBD2 identical over 8 bases. The CDR3 sequence is 14 residues long. In germline, CDR1 is MNHNY, CDR2 SVGAGI (reference sequence). J was trimmed by 0 bases and V by 6 bases; bases with no gene match: 4. As DNA, the CDR3 is TGTGCCAGCAGGGTTAGCGGGGCCTCCTACGAGCAGTACTTC. It yields the protein CASRVSGASYEQYF.

The chain couples TRBV24-1 to TRBJ1-6, with 7 bases fitting TRBD1. The CDR3 loop spans 15 amino acids. The V segment lost 4 bases and the J segment 6 bases; nucleotides outside the gene matches: 5. Germline CDR1 and CDR2: KGHDR and SFDVKD. CDR3 region: CATSDPTGTNSPLHF. In nucleotides, the CDR3 is TGTGCCACCAGTGACCCGACAGGGACTAATTCACCCCTCCACTTT.

The J gene is TRBJ1-4, the V gene TRBV9, with TRBD1 matching 10 bases. V lost 0 bases and J lost 6; bases outside the gene matches: 5. This CDR3 contains 16 residues. Germline V gene lookup returns CDR1 SGDLS and CDR2 YYNGEE. The CDR3 is CASSVDQGQGYEKLFF. In nucleotides, the CDR3 is TGTGCCAGCAGCGTAGATCAGGGACAGGGGTATGAAAAACTGTTTTTT.

This chain uses TRBV6-2 or TRBV6-3 with TRBJ1-6; TRBD1 matches 9 bases. Trimming removed 6 bases from V and 7 bases from J; junction bases left unmatched: 4. Germline V CDR1 and CDR2: MNHEY, SVGEGT. The CDR3 is 14 residues long. The CDR3 here is CASSRTGVNSPLHF. The CDR3 bases are TGTGCCAGCAGCAGGACAGGGGTGAATTCACCCCTCCACTTT.

The genes are TRBV7-2 and TRBJ1-5, with 8 bases identical to TRBD1. Trimming cost V 1 base and J 7 bases; bases outside gene matches: 6. The CDR3 totals 15 residues. Germline V gives CDR1 SGHTA, CDR2 FQGNSA. The CDR3 loop reads CASSLEAGGAQPQHF. The CDR3 coding sequence is TGTGCCAGCAGCTTAGAGGCAGGGGGCGCACAGCCCCAGCATTTT.

The chain combines TRBV25-1 with TRBJ1-2; D is perhaps TRBD1 (6 bases). The ends were cut back, 6 bases at V and 5 bases at J, with 16 bases in the middle. The CDR3 contains 14 residues. Per germline, CDR1 MGHDK and CDR2 SYGVNS. CDR3 protein: CASSLSGQIYGYTF. As DNA, the CDR3 is TGTGCCAGCAGCCTCTCCGGACAGATTTATGGCTACACCTTC.

V gene TRBV27 combines with J gene TRBJ2-1; 9 bases map to TRBD2. J was trimmed by 9 bases and V by 2 bases; bases with no gene match: 11. CDR3 length equals 16 residues. Germline V gives CDR1 MNHEY, CDR2 SMNVEV (reference sequence). The CDR3 nucleotides read TGTGCCAGCAGTTTAATCGGTAGCGGGAGTTCAATTGAGCAGTTCTTC. It encodes CASSLIGSGSSIEQFF.

The CDR3 sequence is CASSFGRGLGQPQHF. In DNA, the CDR3 is TGTGCCAGCAGTTTTGGCAGGGGGCTCGGTCAGCCCCAGCATTTT. The chain links TRBV27 to TRBJ1-5; TRBD1 matches 8 bases. Germline trimming cut 3 bases from V and 6 bases from J; bases unmatched to any gene: 7. The CDR3 extends over 15 amino acids. From germline, CDR1 is MNHEY and CDR2 SMNVEV (reference sequence).

The chain has TRBV7-8 and TRBJ2-1; TRBD2 agrees at 12 bases. The CDR3 covers 20 residues. V gave up 5 bases and J gave up 0 bases; unmatched junction bases: 14. Germline assignment: CDR1 SGHVS and CDR2 FQNEAQ. The CDR3 DNA sequence: TGTGCCAGCAGCCAGGGGCCGGGACTAGCGGGCCTCAGCTCCTACAATGAGCAGTTCTTC. Protein product: CASSQGPGLAGLSSYNEQFF.

This sequence joins TRBV5-4 and TRBJ2-5; a weak D match, TRBD1 (6 bases). CDR1 is SGHNT, CDR2 YYREEE, per germline (reference sequence). Trimming left V 4 bases short and J 5 bases short, with 18 bases between. The CDR3 covers 15 residues. The CDR3 DNA reads as TGTGCCAGCAGCGCAGACCCAGGGGCCCAGGAGACCCAGTACTTC. This translates into CASSADPGAQETQYF.

The chain links TRBV18 to TRBJ2-7, with D possibly being TRBD1 (6 bases). The CDR3 covers 14 residues. The germline CDR1 and CDR2 sequences are KGHSH and LQKENI. Deletions cut 2 bases from V and 5 bases from J, with 13 bases between. The CDR3 sequence: CASSPTQGSHEQYF. As DNA, the CDR3 is TGTGCCAGCTCACCAACCCAGGGGTCACACGAGCAGTACTTC.

The genes are TRBV6-5 and TRBJ2-2, with TRBD2 as a possible D gene (5 bases). Germline V gene lookup returns CDR1 MNHEY and CDR2 SVGAGI. The CDR3 is 15 amino acids. Trimming cost V 5 bases and J 7 bases, with 17 bases left between them. CDR3 residues: CASSTNPDRGGELFF. The CDR3 region has the DNA TGTGCCAGCAGTACGAACCCGGACCGGGGCGGGGAGCTGTTTTTT.

V usage is TRBV30 and J usage is TRBJ1-5; a weak D match, TRBD1 (5 bases). This CDR3 comprises 15 residues. Germline CDR1 GTSNPN, CDR2 SVGIG (reference sequence). Trimming removed 3 bases at V and 2 bases at J, with 14 bases between. CDR3: CAWSQGGTGNQPQHF. CDR3 DNA: TGTGCCTGGAGCCAGGGAGGTACGGGCAATCAGCCCCAGCATTTT.

The chain combines TRBV28 with TRBJ2-1; 13 bases fit TRBD2. Germline V CDR1 and CDR2: MDHEN, SYDVKM. The CDR3 contains 14 residues. V trimming: 10 bases; J trimming: 8 bases; junction bases outside the gene matches: 8. CDR3 loop: CATVTSGGAHEQFF. For the CDR3, the DNA is TGTGCCACCGTCACTAGCGGGGGGGCCCATGAGCAGTTCTTC.

This clone showed up just once. The gene calls are TRBV18 and TRBJ2-7; the match to TRBD2 covers 7 bases. The CDR3 length is 15 residues. Germline V gene data show CDR1 as KGHSH and CDR2 as LQKENI. The J segment lost 0 bases and the V segment lost 1 base, leaving 3 bases of the junction unmatched. CDR3 amino acids: CASSPLAGSSYEQYF. Here the CDR3 DNA reads TGTGCCAGCTCACCACTAGCGGGCAGCTCCTACGAGCAGTACTTC.

V and J are TRBV12-3 or TRBV12-4 and TRBJ1-1; D unresolved. V was shortened by 5 bases and J by 7 bases, with 14 bases between the two germline ends. This CDR3 spans 13 amino acids. The CDR3 sequence: CASSPIREGEAFF. The CDR3 region has the DNA TGTGCCAGCAGTCCGATCCGGGAGGGTGAAGCTTTCTTT.

The gene calls are TRBV5-4 and TRBJ1-2; 7 bases match TRBD1. The CDR3 extends over 16 amino acids. The germline gives CDR1 SGHNT, CDR2 YYREEE (reference sequence). The ends lost 0 bases at V and 0 bases at J; junction bases unmatched: 5. Written as DNA, the CDR3 is TGTGCCAGCAGCTTGGAGGGGGCGAGGGCTAACTATGGCTACACCTTC. This sequence encodes CASSLEGARANYGYTF.

This chain joins TRBV19 and TRBJ2-7, with 7 bases that match TRBD1. V lost 10 bases to trimming and J lost 2 bases; unmatched junction nucleotides: 11. In germline, CDR1 is LNHDA, CDR2 SQIVND (reference sequence). The CDR3 has 14 residues. The CDR3 DNA follows: TGTGCCACCAAAAAGAGGACAGGCCCCTACGAGCAGTACTTC. Its translation is CATKKRTGPYEQYF. Using reference TRBV19 and TRBJ2-7 for the parts outside the CDR3, the full variable domain is DGGITQSPKYLFRKEGQNVTLSCEQNLNHDAMYWYRQDPGQGLRLIYYSQIVNDFQKGDIAEGYSVSREKKESFPLTVTSAQKNPTAFYLCATKKRTGPYEQYFGPGTRLTVT.

CDR3 in DNA: TGTGCCAGCGGAAACAGGGGGCACCCGAACACTGAAGCTTTCTTT. This encodes CASGNRGHPNTEAFF. The V gene is TRBV28, the J gene TRBJ1-1; 9 positions match TRBD1. The J segment lost 1 base and the V segment lost 8 bases, leaving 8 bases of the junction unmatched. This CDR3 has 15 amino acids. CDR1 is MDHEN, CDR2 SYDVKM, per germline. Using reference TRBV28 and TRBJ1-1 for the parts outside the CDR3, the full variable domain is DVKVTQSSRYLVKRTGEKVFLECVQDMDHENMFWYRQDPGLGLRLIYFSYDVKMKEKGDIPEGYSVSREKKERFSLILESASTNQTSMYLCASGNRGHPNTEAFFGQGTRLTVV.

This chain links TRBV4-2 with TRBJ1-2; 9 positions agree with TRBD1. Germline assignment: CDR1 LGHNA and CDR2 YNFKEQ. The CDR3 has 15 amino acids. Trimming at V came to 2 bases and at J to 5 bases, leaving 6 bases not matched to a gene. CDR3 residues: CASSQSQGAQYGYTF. The CDR3 nucleotides read TGTGCCAGCAGCCAATCACAGGGGGCGCAGTATGGCTACACCTTC.

The genes are TRBV3-1 (or the pseudogene TRBV3-2) and TRBJ2-1; the D gene is possibly TRBD1 (6 bases). Germline V lookup: CDR1 LGHDT, CDR2 YNNKEL (reference sequence). CDR3 size: 18 residues. The V end was cut by 2 bases, the J end by 11 bases, with 28 bases between. Here the CDR3 DNA reads TGTGCCAGCAGCCAATTTGGGGGCGGTCGCCTCTCTACAATGAAGCAGTTCTTC. Translated: CASSQFGGGRLSTMKQFF.

V usage is TRBV7-2 and J usage is TRBJ2-5, with D possibly TRBD2 on 5 matching bases. V gave up 7 bases and J gave up 5 bases, with 14 bases separating them. Looked up from germline, CDR1 is SGHTA and CDR2 is FQGNSA. The CDR3 is made up of 13 amino acids. The chain's CDR3 is CASTFVGAETQYF. CDR3 coding DNA: TGTGCCAGCACCTTCGTGGGAGCGGAGACCCAGTACTTC.

The chain recombines TRBV19 with TRBJ1-6; 10 bases match TRBD1. The germline CDR1 and CDR2 sequences are LNHDA and SQIVND (reference sequence). The CDR3 is 16 amino acids. V trimming: 4 bases; J trimming: 8 bases; junction bases outside the gene matches: 8. CDR3 bases: TGTGCCAGTAGTACCCTCGGGACAGGGGTCTATTCACCCCTCCACTTT. Amino acid sequence: CASSTLGTGVYSPLHF.